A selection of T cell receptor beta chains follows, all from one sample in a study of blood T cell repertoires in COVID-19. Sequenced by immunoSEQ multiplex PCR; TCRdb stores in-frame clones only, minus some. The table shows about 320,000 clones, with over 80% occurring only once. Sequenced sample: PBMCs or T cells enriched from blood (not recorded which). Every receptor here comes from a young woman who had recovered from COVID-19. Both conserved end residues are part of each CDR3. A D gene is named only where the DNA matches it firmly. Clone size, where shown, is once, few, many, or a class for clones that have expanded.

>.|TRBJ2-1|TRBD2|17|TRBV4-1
CASSQDSGSGAVWEQFF
TGCGCCAGCAGCCAAGATTCGGGTAGCGGGGCGGTTTGGGAGCAGTTCTTC
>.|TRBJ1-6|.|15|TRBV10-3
CAISVGDTINSPLHF
TGTGCCATCAGTGTTGGGGACACGATAAATTCACCCCTCCACTTT
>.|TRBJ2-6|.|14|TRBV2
CASSSISGANVLTF
TGTGCCAGCAGTTCAATCTCTGGGGCCAACGTCCTGACTTTC
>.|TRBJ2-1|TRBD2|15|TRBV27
CASSPGLAGEDEQFF
TGTGCCAGCAGTCCGGGACTAGCGGGAGAGGATGAGCAGTTCTTC
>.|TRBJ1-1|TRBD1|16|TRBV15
CATSRRDRDIFAEAFF
TGTGCCACCAGCAGGAGGGACAGGGATATATTCGCGGAAGCTTTCTTT
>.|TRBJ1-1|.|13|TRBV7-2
CASSFRQAHEAFF
TGTGCCAGCAGCTTCAGACAGGCTCATGAAGCTTTCTTT
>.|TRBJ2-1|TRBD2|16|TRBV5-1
CASRWVAGAVYNEQFF
TGCGCCAGCAGGTGGGTAGCGGGAGCGGTCTACAATGAGCAGTTCTTC
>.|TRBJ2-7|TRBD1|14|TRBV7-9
CASSTGVRTYEQYF
TGTGCCAGCAGCACAGGGGTGCGAACCTACGAGCAGTACTTC
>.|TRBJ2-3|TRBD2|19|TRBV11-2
CASSPGTSGGLNPQVTQYF
TGTGCCAGCAGCCCAGGGACTAGCGGGGGGCTAAACCCACAGGTTACGCAGTATTTT
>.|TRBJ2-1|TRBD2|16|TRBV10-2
CASSDPLAGPYNEQFF
TGCGCCAGCAGTGACCCCTTAGCGGGACCTTACAATGAGCAGTTCTTC
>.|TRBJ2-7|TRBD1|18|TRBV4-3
CASSQDYWGQGEGYEQYF
TGCGCCAGCAGCCAAGACTATTGGGGACAGGGGGAAGGCTACGAGCAGTACTTC
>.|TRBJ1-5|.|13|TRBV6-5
CASRRSGNQPQHF
TGTGCCAGCAGGAGATCCGGCAATCAGCCCCAGCATTTT
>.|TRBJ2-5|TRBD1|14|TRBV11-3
CASSLGQGHETQYF
TGTGCCAGCAGCTTGGGACAGGGGCATGAGACCCAGTACTTC
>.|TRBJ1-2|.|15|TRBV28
CASSSHGVEGKGYTF
TGTGCCAGCAGTTCCCACGGGGTGGAAGGGAAAGGCTACACCTTC
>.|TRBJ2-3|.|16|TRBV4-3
CASSQQGQPSTDTQYF
TGCGCCAGCAGCCAACAAGGACAACCGAGCACAGATACGCAGTATTTT
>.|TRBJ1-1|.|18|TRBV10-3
CAISERIGPISSNTEAFF
TGTGCCATCAGTGAAAGGATCGGCCCAATTAGCTCGAACACTGAAGCTTTCTTT
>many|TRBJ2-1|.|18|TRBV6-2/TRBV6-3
CASSYLTNGPLSDNEQFF
TGTGCCAGCAGTTATCTCACTAACGGTCCCCTGTCCGACAATGAGCAGTTCTTC
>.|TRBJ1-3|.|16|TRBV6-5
CASSYSFGGNGNTIYF
TGTGCCAGCAGTTACTCTTTCGGGGGGAACGGAAACACCATATATTTT
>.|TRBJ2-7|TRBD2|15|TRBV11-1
CASSQGTSGAHEQYF
TGTGCCAGCAGCCAAGGGACTAGCGGGGCGCACGAGCAGTACTTC
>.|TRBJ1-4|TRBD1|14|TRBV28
CASSSGTGKVELFF
TGTGCCAGCAGTTCCGGGACAGGCAAGGTGGAACTGTTTTTT
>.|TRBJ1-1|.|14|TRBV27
CASSSTGPNTEAFF
TGTGCCAGCAGTTCGACAGGACCGAACACTGAAGCTTTCTTT
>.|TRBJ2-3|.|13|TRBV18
CASSPQVQDTQYF
TGTGCCAGCTCACCTCAGGTCCAAGATACGCAGTATTTT
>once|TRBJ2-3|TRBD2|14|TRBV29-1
CSVASGGLADTQYF
TGCAGCGTTGCTAGCGGGGGGTTGGCAGATACGCAGTATTTT
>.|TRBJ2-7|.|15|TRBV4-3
CASSQDLPGSYEQYF
TGCGCCAGCAGCCAAGATCTGCCAGGGTCGTACGAGCAGTACTTC
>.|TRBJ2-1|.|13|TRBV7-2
CASSLTPGLEQFF
TGTGCCAGCAGCTTAACTCCAGGCCTGGAGCAGTTCTTC
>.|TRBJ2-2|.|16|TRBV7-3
CASSRNSGGNTGELFF
TGTGCCAGCAGCCGAAATTCCGGGGGGAACACCGGGGAGCTGTTTTTT
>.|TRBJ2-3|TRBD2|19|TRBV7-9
CASSLARSGGALSTDTQYF
TGTGCCAGCAGCTTAGCTCGAAGCGGGGGGGCCTTGAGCACAGATACGCAGTATTTT
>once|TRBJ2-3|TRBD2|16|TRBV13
CASSLRVAGSTDTQYF
TGTGCCAGCAGCCTCCGGGTAGCGGGATCCACAGATACGCAGTATTTT
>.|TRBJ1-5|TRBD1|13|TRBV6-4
CASSMDRDQPQHF
TGTGCCAGCAGTATGGACAGGGACCAGCCCCAGCATTTT
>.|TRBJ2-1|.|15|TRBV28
CASAFSRIPHNEQFF
TGTGCCAGCGCGTTCTCGAGGATCCCACACAATGAGCAGTTCTTC
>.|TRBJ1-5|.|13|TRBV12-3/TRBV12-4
CASSLTAFQPQHF
TGTGCCAGCAGCCTGACAGCTTTTCAGCCCCAGCATTTT
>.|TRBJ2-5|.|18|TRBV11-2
CASSLAGWSLGAWETQYF
TGTGCCAGCAGCTTAGCAGGGTGGAGCCTAGGGGCTTGGGAGACCCAGTACTTC
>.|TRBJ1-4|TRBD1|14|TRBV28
CASRTGTAYEKLFF
TGTGCCAGCAGAACCGGGACAGCATATGAAAAACTGTTTTTT
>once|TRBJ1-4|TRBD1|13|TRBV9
CASSPRQGEKLFF
TGTGCCAGCAGCCCCCGACAGGGTGAAAAACTGTTTTTT
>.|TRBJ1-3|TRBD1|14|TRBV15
CATKEGAAGNTIYF
TGTGCCACGAAAGAGGGGGCTGCTGGAAACACCATATATTTT
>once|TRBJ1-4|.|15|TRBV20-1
CSASTLGAGNEKLFF
TGCAGTGCTAGTACTTTGGGGGCTGGGAATGAAAAACTGTTTTTT
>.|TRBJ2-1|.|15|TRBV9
CASSVVENHLNEQFF
TGTGCCAGCAGCGTAGTGGAGAACCACTTGAATGAGCAGTTCTTC
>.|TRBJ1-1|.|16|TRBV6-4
CASIEVRDTGRTEAFF
TGTGCCAGCATTGAGGTACGGGACACCGGGAGGACTGAAGCTTTCTTT
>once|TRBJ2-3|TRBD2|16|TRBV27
CASSLGRVLSTDTQYF
TGTGCCAGCAGTTTAGGGAGGGTTTTGAGCACAGATACGCAGTATTTT
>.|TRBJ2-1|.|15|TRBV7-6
CASSLGRSGVNEQFF
TGTGCCAGCAGCTTAGGGAGGTCAGGGGTGAATGAGCAGTTCTTC
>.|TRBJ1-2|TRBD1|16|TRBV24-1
CATSDSQGTSSYGYTF
TGTGCCACCAGTGACTCACAGGGGACCTCCTCTTATGGCTACACCTTC
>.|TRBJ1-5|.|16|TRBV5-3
CARSQKRGAFNQPQHF
TGTGCCAGAAGCCAAAAGCGGGGGGCGTTCAATCAGCCCCAGCATTTT
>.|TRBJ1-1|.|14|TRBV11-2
CASSLIFSDTEAFF
TGTGCCAGCAGCCTCATTTTTAGTGACACTGAAGCTTTCTTT
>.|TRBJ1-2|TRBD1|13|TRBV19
CASSTQGFGGYTF
TGTGCCAGTAGTACACAGGGGTTCGGTGGCTACACCTTC
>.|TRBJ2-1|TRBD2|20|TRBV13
CASSSLTALLLAGGRGEQFF
TGTGCCAGCAGCTCCCTGACCGCACTTTTACTAGCGGGGGGGCGTGGTGAGCAGTTCTTC
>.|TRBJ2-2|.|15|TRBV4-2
CASSQDRDRDGELFF
TGTGCCAGCAGCCAAGACAGGGATAGGGACGGGGAGCTGTTTTTT